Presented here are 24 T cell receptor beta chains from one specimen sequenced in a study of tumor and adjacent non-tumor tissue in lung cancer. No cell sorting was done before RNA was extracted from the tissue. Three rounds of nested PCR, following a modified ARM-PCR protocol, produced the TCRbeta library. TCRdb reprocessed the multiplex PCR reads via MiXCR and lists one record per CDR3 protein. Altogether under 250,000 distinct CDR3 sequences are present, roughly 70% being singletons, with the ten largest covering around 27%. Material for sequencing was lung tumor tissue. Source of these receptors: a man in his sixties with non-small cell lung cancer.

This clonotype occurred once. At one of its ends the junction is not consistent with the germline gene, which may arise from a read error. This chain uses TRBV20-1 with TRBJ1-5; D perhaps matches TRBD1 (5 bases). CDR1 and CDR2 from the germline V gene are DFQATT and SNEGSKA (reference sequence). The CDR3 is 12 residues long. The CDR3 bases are TGCATTGCTAGAGGGGATTATCCGCCCCAGCATTTT. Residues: CIARGDYPPQHF.

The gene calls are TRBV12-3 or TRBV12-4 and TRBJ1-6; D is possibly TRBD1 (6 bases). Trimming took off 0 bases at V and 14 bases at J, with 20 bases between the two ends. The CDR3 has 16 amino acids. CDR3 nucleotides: TGTGCCAGCAGTTTAGCGACAGGCGGCTTAGGGTCGGCCCTCCACTTT. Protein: CASSLATGGLGSALHF.

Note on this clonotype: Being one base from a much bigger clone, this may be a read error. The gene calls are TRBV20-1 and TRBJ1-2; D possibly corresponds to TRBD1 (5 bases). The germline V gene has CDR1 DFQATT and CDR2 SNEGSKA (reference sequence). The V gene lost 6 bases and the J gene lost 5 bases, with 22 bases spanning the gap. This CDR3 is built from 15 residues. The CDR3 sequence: CSASRVGEGDYGYTF. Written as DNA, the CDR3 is TGCAGTGCCTCAAGGGTGGGGGAGGGCGATTATGGCTACACCTTC.

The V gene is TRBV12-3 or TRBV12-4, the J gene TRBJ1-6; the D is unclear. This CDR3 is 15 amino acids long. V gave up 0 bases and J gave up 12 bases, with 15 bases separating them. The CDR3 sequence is CASSLAGKGFGPLHF. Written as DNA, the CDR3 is TGTGCCAGCAGTTTAGCAGGGAAAGGGTTTGGACCCCTCCACTTT.

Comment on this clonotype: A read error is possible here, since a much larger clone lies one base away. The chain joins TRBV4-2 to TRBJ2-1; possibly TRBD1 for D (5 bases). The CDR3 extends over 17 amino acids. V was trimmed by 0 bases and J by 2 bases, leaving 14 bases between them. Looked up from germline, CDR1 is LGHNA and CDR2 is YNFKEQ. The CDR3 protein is CASSQELYDSPYNEQFF. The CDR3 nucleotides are TGTGCCAGCAGCCAAGAGTTGTACGACAGCCCCTACAATGAGCAGTTCTTC.

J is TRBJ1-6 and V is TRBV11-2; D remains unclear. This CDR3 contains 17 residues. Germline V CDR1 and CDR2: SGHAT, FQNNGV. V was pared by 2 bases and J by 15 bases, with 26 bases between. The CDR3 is CASSLYPTDVFKPHLHF. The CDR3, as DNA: TGTGCCAGCAGCTTATACCCCACGGACGTGTTTAAGCCACACCTCCACTTT.

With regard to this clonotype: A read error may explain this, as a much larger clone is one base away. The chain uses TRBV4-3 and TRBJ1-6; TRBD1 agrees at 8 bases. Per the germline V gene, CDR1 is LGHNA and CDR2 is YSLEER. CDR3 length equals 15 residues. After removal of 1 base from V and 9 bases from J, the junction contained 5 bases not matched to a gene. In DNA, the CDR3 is TGCGCCAGCAGCCAAGTCGGGACAGGCATTTCACCCCTCCACTTT. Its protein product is CASSQVGTGISPLHF.

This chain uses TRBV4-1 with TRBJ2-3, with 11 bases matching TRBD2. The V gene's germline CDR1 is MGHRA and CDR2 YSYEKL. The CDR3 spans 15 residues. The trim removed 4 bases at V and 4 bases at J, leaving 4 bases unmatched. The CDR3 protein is CASSLQLAGADTQYF. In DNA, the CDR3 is TGCGCCAGCAGCCTTCAACTAGCGGGGGCAGATACGCAGTATTTT.

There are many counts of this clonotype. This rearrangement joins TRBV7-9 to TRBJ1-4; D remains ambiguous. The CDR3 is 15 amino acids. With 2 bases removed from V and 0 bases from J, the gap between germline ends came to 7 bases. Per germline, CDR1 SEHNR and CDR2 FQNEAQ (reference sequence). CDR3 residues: CASSLRTATNEKLFF. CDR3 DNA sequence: TGTGCCAGCAGCTTAAGGACGGCAACTAATGAAAAACTGTTTTTT.

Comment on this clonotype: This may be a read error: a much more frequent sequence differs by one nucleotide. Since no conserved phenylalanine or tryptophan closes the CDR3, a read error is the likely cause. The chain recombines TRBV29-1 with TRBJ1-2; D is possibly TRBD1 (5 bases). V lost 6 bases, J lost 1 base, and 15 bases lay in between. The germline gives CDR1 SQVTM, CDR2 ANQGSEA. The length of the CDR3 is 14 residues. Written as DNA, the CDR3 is TGCAGCGTCCTCCCCACAGGTCTTAACTATGGCTACACCATC. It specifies CSVLPTGLNYGYTI.

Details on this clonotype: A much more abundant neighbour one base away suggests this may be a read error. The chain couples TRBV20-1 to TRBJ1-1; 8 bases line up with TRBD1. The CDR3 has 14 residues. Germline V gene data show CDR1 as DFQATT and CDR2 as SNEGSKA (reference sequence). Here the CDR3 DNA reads TGCAGTGCTAGAGTCCCAGGGGGCTATACTGAAGCTATCTTT. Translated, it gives CSARVPGGYTEAIF.

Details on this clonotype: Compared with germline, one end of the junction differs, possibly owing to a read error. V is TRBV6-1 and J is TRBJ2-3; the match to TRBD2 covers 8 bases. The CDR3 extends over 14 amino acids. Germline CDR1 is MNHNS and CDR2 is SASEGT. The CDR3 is CASGEQRGTDTQYF. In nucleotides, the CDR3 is TGTGCCAGCGGTGAACAGCGGGGGACAGATACGCAGTATTTT.

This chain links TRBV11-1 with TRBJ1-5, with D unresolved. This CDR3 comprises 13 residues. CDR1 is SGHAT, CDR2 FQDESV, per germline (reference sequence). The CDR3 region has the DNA TGTACTAGCAGCTTATCCGGCTCTCAGCCCCAGCATTTT. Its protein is CTSSLSGSQPQHF.

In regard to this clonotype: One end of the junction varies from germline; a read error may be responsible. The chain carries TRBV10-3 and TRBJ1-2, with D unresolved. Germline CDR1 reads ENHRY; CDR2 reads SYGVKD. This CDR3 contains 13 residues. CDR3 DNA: TGTGCTATCAGTGAGGATGTAATCTATGGCTACACCTTC. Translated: CAISEDVIYGYTF.

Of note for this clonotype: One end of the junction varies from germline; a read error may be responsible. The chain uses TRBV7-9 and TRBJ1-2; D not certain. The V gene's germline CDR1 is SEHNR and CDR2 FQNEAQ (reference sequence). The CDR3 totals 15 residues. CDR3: CASSLPVLGNYGYNF. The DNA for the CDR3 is TGTGCCAGCAGCTTGCCGGTATTGGGGAACTATGGCTACAACTTC. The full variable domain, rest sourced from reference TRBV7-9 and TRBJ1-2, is DTGVSQNPRHKITKRGQNVTFRCDPISEHNRLYWYRQTLGQGPEFLTYFQNEAQLEKSRLLSDRFSAERPKGSFSTLEIQRTEQGDSAMYLCASSLPVLGNYGYNFGSGTRLTVV.

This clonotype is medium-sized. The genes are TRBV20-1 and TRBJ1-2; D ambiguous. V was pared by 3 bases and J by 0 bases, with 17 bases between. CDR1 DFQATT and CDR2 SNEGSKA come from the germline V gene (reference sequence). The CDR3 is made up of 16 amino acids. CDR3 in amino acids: CSARDPGSIANYGYTF. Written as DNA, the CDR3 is TGCAGTGCTAGGGACCCCGGGAGCATAGCTAACTATGGCTACACCTTC.

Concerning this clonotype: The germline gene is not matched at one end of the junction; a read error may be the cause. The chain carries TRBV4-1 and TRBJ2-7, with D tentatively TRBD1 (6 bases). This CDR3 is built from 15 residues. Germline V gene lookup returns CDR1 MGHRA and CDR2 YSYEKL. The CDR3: CASSQDRCISYEQYF. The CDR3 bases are TGTGCCAGCAGCCAAGACAGGTGCATTTCCTACGAGCAGTACTTC.

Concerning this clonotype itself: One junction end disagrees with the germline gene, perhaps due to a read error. The DNA for the CDR3 is TGTGCCAGCAGCCTCCCAAGTACAGAAGAGACCCAATACTTC. Protein product: CASSLPSTEETQYF. The chain recombines TRBV12-3 or TRBV12-4 with TRBJ2-5, with D uncertain. This CDR3 region has 14 residues.

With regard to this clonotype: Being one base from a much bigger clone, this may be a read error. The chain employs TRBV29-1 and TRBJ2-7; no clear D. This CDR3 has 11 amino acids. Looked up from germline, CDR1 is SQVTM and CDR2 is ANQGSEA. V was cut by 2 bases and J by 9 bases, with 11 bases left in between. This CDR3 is CSVERADGQYF. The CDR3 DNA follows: TGCAGCGTTGAAAGGGCAGATGGGCAGTACTTC.

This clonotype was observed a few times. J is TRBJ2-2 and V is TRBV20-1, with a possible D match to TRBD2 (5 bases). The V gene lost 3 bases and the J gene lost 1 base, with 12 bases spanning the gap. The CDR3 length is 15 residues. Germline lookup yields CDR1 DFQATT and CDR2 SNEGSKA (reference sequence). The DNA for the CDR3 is TGCAGTGCTAGCCTTGGAGGTGTGAACACCGGGGAGCTGTTTTTT. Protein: CSASLGGVNTGELFF.

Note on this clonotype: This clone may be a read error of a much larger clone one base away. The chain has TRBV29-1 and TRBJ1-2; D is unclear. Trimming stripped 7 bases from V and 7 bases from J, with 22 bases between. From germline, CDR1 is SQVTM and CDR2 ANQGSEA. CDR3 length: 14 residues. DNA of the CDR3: TGCAGCGCACCAACCGAGATAGACCTGCCTGGCTACACCTTC. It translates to CSAPTEIDLPGYTF.

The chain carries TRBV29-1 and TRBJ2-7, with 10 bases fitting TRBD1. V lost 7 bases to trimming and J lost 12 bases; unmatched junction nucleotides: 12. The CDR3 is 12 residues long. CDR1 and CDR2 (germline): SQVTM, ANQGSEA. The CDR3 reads CSGGTGDYMRYF. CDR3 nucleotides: TGCAGCGGCGGGACAGGGGACTACATGCGGTACTTC.

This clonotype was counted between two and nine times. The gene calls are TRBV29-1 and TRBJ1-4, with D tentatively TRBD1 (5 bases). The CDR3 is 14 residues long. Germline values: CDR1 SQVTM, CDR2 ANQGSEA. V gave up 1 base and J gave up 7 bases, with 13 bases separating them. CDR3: CSVEGGSTGEKLFF. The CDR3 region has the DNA TGCAGCGTTGAAGGGGGTAGCACAGGTGAAAAACTGTTTTTT.

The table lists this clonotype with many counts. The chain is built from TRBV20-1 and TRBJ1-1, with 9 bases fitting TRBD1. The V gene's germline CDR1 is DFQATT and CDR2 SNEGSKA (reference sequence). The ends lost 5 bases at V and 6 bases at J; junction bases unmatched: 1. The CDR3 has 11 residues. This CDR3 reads CSARTGAEAFF. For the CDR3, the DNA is TGCAGTGCTCGGACAGGGGCTGAAGCTTTCTTT.